This TCR beta chain was observed in a study of T cell repertoires in cytomegalovirus infection. Study context: CMV infection and matching HLA type were both indicated by public TCR beta signatures.

This clonotype was counted only a few times. Each CDR3 protein is one row after TCRdb ran MiXCR on the reads. The table lists about 490,000 distinct CDR3 sequences, less than 30% of them singletons. Looked up from germline, CDR1 is SNHLY and CDR2 is FYNNEI. The CDR3 extends over 17 amino acids. Deletions cut 8 bases from V and 4 bases from J, with 25 bases between. The chain links TRBV2 to TRBJ2-3; possible D gene TRBD1, 6 bases. This sequence was found in a human donor in good health (CMV status not recorded). Some clones in this sample may be carry-over from other donors' samples. Sequenced input: PBMCs. The CDR3 region has the DNA TGTGCCAGCGGGAGAACCGGACAGCTTAAGGGGGCAGATACGCAGTATTTT. Its protein is CASGRTGQLKGADTQYF.